These 10 T cell receptor beta chains came from one sample sequenced in a study of T cell changes during pregnancy in multiple sclerosis. Sequencing was performed with immunoSEQ multiplex PCR; in TCRdb, only in-frame clones are kept and a portion is missing. The sample lists roughly 69,000 clones, more than 85% occurring once. Sequenced material: CD4+ T cells from peripheral blood mononuclear cells, taken in the third trimester of pregnancy. These receptors all stem from a female donor in good health, enrolled as a control in a pregnancy study.

This clone was observed a handful of times. J is TRBJ2-2 and V is TRBV30, with D maybe TRBD1 (5 bases). V was trimmed by 4 bases and J by 5 bases, leaving 14 bases between them. There are 14 residues in the CDR3. Germline V gene sequence: CDR1 GTSNPN, CDR2 SVGIG (reference sequence). The CDR3 region has the DNA TGTGCCTGGACCCGGTCAGGGTTGACCGGGGAGCTGTTTTTT. Translation gives CAWTRSGLTGELFF.

This clone was recorded only once. The rearrangement uses TRBV5-1 and TRBJ2-3, with 9 bases identical to TRBD1. The germline CDR1 and CDR2 sequences are SGHRS and YFSETQ. The CDR3 length is 16 residues. After removal of 7 bases from V and 5 bases from J, the junction contained 14 bases not matched to a gene. The CDR3 DNA sequence: TGCGCCAGCTCAAACAGGGGGCGTCGGGGGGAAGATACGCAGTATTTT. The encoded protein is CASSNRGRRGEDTQYF.

The J gene is TRBJ2-5, the V gene TRBV30; D gene ambiguous. The CDR3 loop spans 13 amino acids. Trimming cost V 0 bases and J 1 base, with 6 bases left between them. CDR1 and CDR2 (germline): GTSNPN, SVGIG (reference sequence). The CDR3 sequence: CAWSVVSQETQYF. DNA for the CDR3: TGTGCCTGGAGTGTAGTGAGCCAAGAGACCCAGTACTTC.

This rearrangement joins TRBV30 to TRBJ2-5; the match to TRBD2 covers 12 bases. The J segment lost 2 bases and the V segment lost 1 base, leaving 5 bases of the junction unmatched. Germline V gene lookup returns CDR1 GTSNPN and CDR2 SVGIG (reference sequence). The CDR3 runs to 16 residues. This CDR3 is CAWSDKLAGGQETQYF. In DNA form, the CDR3 reads TGTGCCTGGAGTGACAAACTAGCGGGGGGACAAGAGACCCAGTACTTC.

This chain connects TRBV30 to TRBJ2-2; 9 nucleotides match TRBD2. V lost 7 bases, J lost 2 bases, and 8 bases stayed unmatched. This CDR3 has 15 residues. Looked up from germline, CDR1 is GTSNPN and CDR2 is SVGIG (reference sequence). CDR3 in DNA: TGTGCCTTGGGGCGTAGCGGGAGCAACACCGGGGAGCTGTTTTTT. Amino acids: CALGRSGSNTGELFF.

This chain links TRBV2 with TRBJ1-2; 8 bases are a match to TRBD1. V lost 5 bases and J lost 4; bases outside the gene matches: 12. Germline values: CDR1 SNHLY, CDR2 FYNNEI. The CDR3 runs 16 residues. CDR3 amino acids: CASSPGGLGETYGYTF. DNA of the CDR3: TGTGCCAGCAGTCCAGGGGGCTTAGGAGAGACCTATGGCTACACCTTC.

The chain recombines TRBV10-3 with TRBJ2-1; a weak D match, TRBD1 (5 bases). The CDR3 is 15 residues long. The germline CDR1 and CDR2 sequences are ENHRY and SYGVKD. With 5 bases removed from V and 0 bases from J, the gap between germline ends came to 11 bases. Here the CDR3 DNA reads TGTGCCATCAGTAAAGACAGTAGCTCCTACAATGAGCAGTTCTTC. Residues: CAISKDSSSYNEQFF.

This chain joins TRBV18 and TRBJ1-1; D not resolved. The CDR3 is 14 residues long. The V gene's germline CDR1 is KGHSH and CDR2 LQKENI. V gave up 0 bases and J gave up 4 bases, with 9 bases separating them. CDR3: CASSPPRLGTEAFF. The DNA of the CDR3 is TGTGCCAGCTCACCACCACGACTGGGCACTGAAGCTTTCTTT.

The V gene is TRBV19, the J gene TRBJ1-3; D is perhaps TRBD1 (6 bases). Germline V CDR1 and CDR2: LNHDA, SQIVND (reference sequence). Deletions cut 5 bases from V and 3 bases from J, with 17 bases between. The CDR3 loop spans 16 amino acids. CDR3 in amino acids: CASSLYGQLGGNTIYF. Written as DNA, the CDR3 is TGTGCCAGTAGTCTCTACGGACAGCTCGGTGGAAACACCATATATTTT.

The CDR3 DNA reads as TGTGCCAGTAGGGGGGCGGCTTCTGATGGCTACACCTTC. It yields the protein CASRGAASDGYTF. The chain is built from TRBV19 and TRBJ1-2; possible D gene TRBD1, 6 bases. Trimming stripped 6 bases from V and 6 bases from J, with 14 bases between. This CDR3 spans 13 amino acids. From germline, CDR1 is LNHDA and CDR2 SQIVND (reference sequence).